This T cell receptor beta chain was sequenced in a study of shared clonotypes between healthy human individuals. For the study at large: Three plates were used per donor for CD4 naive, three for CD4 memory, two for CD8 naive and one for CD8 memory.

It was at deep level that the assay was run. Genomic DNA from each subset was divided evenly over several immunoSEQ plates. Clones were sequenced by immunoSEQ multiplex PCR, and TCRdb holds only the in-frame ones, with some missing. The profile shows approximately 320,000 clones, roughly 87% of them singletons. This clonotype was obtained from a man in his late teens or twenties in good health. The material sequenced was memory CD8+ T cells sorted from blood. Subset denoted: CD45RO+ cells pooled with CCR7-negative TemRA cells.

In nucleotides, the CDR3 is TGTGCCAGCAGTTTATCCCTCCGTAAAGGGTACTACGAGCAGTACTTC. It yields the protein CASSLSLRKGYYEQYF. The chain links TRBV27 to TRBJ2-7; D unresolved. From germline, CDR1 is MNHEY and CDR2 SMNVEV (reference sequence). Trimming took off 0 bases at V and 3 bases at J, with 15 bases between the two ends. This CDR3 spans 16 amino acids.